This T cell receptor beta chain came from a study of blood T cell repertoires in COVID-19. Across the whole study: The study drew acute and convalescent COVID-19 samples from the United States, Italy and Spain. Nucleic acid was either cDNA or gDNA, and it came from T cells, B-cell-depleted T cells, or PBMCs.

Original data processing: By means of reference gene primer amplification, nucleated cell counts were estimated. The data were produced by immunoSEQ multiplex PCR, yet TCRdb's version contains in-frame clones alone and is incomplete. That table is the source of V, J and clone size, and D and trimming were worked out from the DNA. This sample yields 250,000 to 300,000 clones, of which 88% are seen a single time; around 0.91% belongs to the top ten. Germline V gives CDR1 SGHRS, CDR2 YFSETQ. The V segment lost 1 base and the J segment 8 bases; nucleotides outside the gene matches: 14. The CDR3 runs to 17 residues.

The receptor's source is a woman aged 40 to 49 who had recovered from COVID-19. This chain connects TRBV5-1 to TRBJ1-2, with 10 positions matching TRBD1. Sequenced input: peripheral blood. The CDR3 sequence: CASSLTPGTGAKRGYTF. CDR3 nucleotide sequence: TGCGCCAGCAGCTTGACCCCCGGGACAGGGGCCAAACGGGGCTACACCTTC.